This T cell receptor (beta chain) stems from a study of T cell repertoires in ileal Crohn's disease. Study-level information: All patients had surgery for stricturing (approximately 61%) or penetrating (about 40%) disease. Study results and limitations: Endoscopic recurrence occurred in every patient whose clonality exceeded 26.8%. Compared with CD4 T cells, sorted CD8 cells carried more expanded clones.

On this clone itself: Its antigen is undetermined.

The CDR3 sequence is 14 residues long. Trimming cost V 5 bases and J 7 bases; bases outside gene matches: 11. Germline-derived CDR1 and CDR2 are SGHNT and YYREEE (reference sequence). The time point: neoterminal ileum biopsy at postoperative endoscopy, about 6 months after surgery. Patients were adults with ileal or ileocolonic Crohn's disease needing resection. Using immunoSEQ multiplex PCR, the repertoire was profiled, and TCRdb retains in-frame clones only, with some absent. The sample records more than 60,000 clones, around 90% being singletons. This clonotype was sampled from an adult with Crohn's disease. Sequenced: ileal tissue. The gene calls are TRBV5-4 and TRBJ1-2, with 7 positions matching TRBD1. The CDR3 bases are TGTGCCAGCAGGAAGGACGACAGGGTTTCTGGCTACACCTTC. Residues: CASRKDDRVSGYTF.